This T cell receptor (beta chain) was obtained from a study of T cells in localized non-small cell lung cancer. On this clone itself: Its antigen is unidentified.

TCRdb's copy holds only in-frame clones and misses some; the assay was immunoSEQ multiplex PCR. Here the sample spans about 27,000 clones, less than 95% being singletons. Findings of the study overall: Higher adjacent-lung clonality was associated with shorter survival. When the top 100 tumor clones were examined, a median around 61 of them also appeared in the adjacent lung, which was paired and uninvolved. Uninvolved neighboring lung showed the greatest T cell clonality, exceeding tumor.

Here the sequenced sample was peripheral blood, taken before any cancer treatment. The source is a woman aged 35 to 70 with stage I lung adenocarcinoma.

In nucleotides, the CDR3 is TGCAGTGTGATGCTTAATGAAAAACTGTTTTTT. Its protein is CSVMLNEKLFF. V is TRBV20-1 and J is TRBJ1-4, with D hard to call. Germline V gives CDR1 DFQATT, CDR2 SNEGSKA (reference sequence). The CDR3 totals 11 residues. Trimming stripped 7 bases from V and 4 bases from J, with 7 bases between.